The 4 T cell receptor beta chains given below trace back to one sample, sequenced in a study of blood T cells in healthy people across ages. A J-beta primer mix and a sample-barcoded 5' primer were used in a second PCR of roughly 7 to 12 cycles. TCRdb passed the 5' RACE reads through MiXCR, listing each CDR3 protein once. The sample has about 930,000 distinct CDR3 sequences; approximately 32% are singletons. The sample was also linked to a second study, of T cells of mothers and their children.

The material sequenced was blood. The source of these receptors is a middle-aged woman in good health.

This chain connects TRBV20-1 to TRBJ1-5; tentative D call: TRBD1 (6 bases). The ends were cut back, 6 bases at V and 3 bases at J, with 12 bases in the middle. Per germline, CDR1 DFQATT and CDR2 SNEGSKA (reference sequence). There are 13 residues in the CDR3. CDR3 sequence (DNA): TGCAGTGCCATACAGGGTTCCAATCAGCCCCAGCATTTT. Encoded protein: CSAIQGSNQPQHF.

V usage is TRBV2 and J usage is TRBJ1-5; D is possibly TRBD1 (5 bases). Trimming stripped 2 bases from V and 7 bases from J, with 15 bases between. The CDR3 contains 15 residues. Germline-derived CDR1 and CDR2 are SNHLY and FYNNEI. CDR3 sequence (DNA): TGTGCCAGCAGTGAAAACCAGGGTATACGGCAGCCCCAGCATTTT. This sequence encodes CASSENQGIRQPQHF.

The rearrangement uses TRBV3-1 and TRBJ1-2; tentatively, D is TRBD1 (5 bases). Germline CDR1 is LGHDT and CDR2 is YNNKEL (reference sequence). V was pared by 0 bases and J by 7 bases, with 18 bases between. CDR3 length equals 16 residues. CDR3: CASSQDAGNPSCGYTF. As DNA, the CDR3 is TGTGCCAGCAGCCAAGATGCAGGGAACCCTTCCTGTGGCTACACCTTC.

This clonotype was counted a few times. The chain is built from TRBV12-3 or TRBV12-4 and TRBJ1-5; perhaps TRBD1 as D (5 bases). V lost 6 bases to trimming and J lost 7 bases, with 10 bases between them. The CDR3 is made up of 12 amino acids. CDR3 region: CASSPDRQPQHF. CDR3 DNA sequence: TGTGCCAGCAGCCCTGACAGACAGCCCCAGCATTTT.